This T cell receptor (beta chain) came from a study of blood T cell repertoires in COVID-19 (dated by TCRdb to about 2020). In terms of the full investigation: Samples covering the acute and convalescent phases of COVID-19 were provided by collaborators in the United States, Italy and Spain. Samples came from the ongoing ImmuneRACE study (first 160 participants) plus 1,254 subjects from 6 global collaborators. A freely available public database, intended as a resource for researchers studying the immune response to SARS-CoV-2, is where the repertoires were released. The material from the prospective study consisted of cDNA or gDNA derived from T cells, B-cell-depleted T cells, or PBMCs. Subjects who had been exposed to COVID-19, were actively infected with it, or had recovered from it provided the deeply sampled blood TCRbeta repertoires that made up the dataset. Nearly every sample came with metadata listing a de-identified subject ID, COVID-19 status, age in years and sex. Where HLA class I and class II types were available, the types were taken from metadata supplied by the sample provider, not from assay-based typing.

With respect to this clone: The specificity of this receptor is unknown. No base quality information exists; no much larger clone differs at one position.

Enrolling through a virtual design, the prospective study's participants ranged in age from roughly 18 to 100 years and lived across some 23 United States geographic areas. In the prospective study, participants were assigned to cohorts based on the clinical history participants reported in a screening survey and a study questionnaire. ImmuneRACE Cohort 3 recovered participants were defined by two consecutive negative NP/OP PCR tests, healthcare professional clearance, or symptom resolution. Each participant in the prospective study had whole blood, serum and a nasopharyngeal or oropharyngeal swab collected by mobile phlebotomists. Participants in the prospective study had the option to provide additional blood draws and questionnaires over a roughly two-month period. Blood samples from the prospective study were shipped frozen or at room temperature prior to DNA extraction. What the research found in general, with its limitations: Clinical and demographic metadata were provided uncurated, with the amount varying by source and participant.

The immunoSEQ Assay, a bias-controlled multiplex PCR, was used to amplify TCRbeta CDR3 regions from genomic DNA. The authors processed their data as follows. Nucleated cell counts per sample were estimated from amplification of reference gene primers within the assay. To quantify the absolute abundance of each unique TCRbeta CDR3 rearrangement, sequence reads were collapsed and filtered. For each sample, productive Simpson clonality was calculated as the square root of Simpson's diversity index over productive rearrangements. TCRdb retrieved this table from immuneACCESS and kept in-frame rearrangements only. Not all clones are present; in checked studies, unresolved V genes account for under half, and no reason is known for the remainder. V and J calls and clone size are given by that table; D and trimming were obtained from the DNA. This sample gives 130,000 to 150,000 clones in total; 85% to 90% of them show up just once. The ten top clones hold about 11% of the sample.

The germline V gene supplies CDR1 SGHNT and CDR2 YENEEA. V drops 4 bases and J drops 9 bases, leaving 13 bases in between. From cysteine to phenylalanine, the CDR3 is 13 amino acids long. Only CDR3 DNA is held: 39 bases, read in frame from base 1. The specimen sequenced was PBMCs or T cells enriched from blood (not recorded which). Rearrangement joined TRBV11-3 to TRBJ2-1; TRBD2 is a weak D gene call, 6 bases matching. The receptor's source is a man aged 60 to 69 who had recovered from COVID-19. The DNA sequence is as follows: TGTGCCAGCAGCTACACGGGGGTAGGTGAGCAGTTCTTC. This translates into CASSYTGVGEQFF.